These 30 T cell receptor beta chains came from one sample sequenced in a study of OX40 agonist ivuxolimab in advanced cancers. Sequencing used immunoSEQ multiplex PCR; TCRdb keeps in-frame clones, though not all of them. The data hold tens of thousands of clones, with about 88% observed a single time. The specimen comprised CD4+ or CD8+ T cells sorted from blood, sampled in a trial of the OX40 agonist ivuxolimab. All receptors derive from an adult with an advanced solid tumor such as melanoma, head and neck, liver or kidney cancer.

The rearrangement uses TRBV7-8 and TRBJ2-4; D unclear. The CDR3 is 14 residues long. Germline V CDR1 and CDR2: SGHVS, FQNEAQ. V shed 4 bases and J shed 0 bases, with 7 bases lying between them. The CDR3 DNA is TGTGCCAGCAGCTACGAACTAGCCAAAAACATTCAGTACTTC. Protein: CASSYELAKNIQYF.

The CDR3 loop reads CASSFTGTDYGYTF. The CDR3 nucleotides are TGCGCCAGCAGCTTCACCGGGACAGACTATGGCTACACCTTC. The V and J genes are TRBV5-1 and TRBJ1-2; TRBD1 matches at 7 bases. This CDR3 has 14 amino acids. The V gene end was trimmed by 2 bases and the J gene end by 3 bases; junction bases not matched to a gene: 4. CDR1 is SGHRS, CDR2 YFSETQ, per germline.

The CDR3 region is CASSLTSLSGNTIYF. The CDR3 DNA sequence: TGCGCCAGCAGCTTGACAAGCCTCTCTGGAAACACCATATATTTT. The rearrangement links TRBV5-1 to TRBJ1-3; D gene uncertain. V gave up 1 base and J gave up 0 bases, with 8 bases separating them. The CDR3 contains 15 residues. CDR1 is SGHRS and CDR2 is YFSETQ in the germline V gene.

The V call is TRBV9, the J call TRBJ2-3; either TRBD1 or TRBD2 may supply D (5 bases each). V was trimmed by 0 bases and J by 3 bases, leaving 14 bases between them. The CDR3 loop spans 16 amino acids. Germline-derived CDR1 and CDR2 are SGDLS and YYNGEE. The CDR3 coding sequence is TGTGCCAGCAGCGTAGCCCCTACCGGGGCAACAGATACGCAGTATTTT. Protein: CASSVAPTGATDTQYF.

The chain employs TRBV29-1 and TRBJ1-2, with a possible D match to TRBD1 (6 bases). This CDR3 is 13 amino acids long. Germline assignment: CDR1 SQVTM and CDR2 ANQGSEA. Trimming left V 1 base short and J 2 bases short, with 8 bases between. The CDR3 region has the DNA TGCAGCGTTGAAGTAGGACAGAACTATGGCTACACCTTC. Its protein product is CSVEVGQNYGYTF.

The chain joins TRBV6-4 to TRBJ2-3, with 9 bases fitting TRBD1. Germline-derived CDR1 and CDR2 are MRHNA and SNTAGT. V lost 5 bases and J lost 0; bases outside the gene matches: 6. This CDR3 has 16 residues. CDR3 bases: TGTGCCAGCAGTACCGGGACAGGGCTTAGCACAGATACGCAGTATTTT. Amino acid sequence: CASSTGTGLSTDTQYF.

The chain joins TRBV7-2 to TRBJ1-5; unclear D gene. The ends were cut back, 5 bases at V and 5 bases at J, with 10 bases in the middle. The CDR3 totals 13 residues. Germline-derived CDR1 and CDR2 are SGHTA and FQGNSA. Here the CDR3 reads CASSPWVDQPQHF. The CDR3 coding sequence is TGTGCCAGCAGCCCCTGGGTGGATCAGCCCCAGCATTTT.

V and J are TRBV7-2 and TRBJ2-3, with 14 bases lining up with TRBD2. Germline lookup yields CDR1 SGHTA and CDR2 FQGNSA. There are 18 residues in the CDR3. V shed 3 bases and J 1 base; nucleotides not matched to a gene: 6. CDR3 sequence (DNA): TGTGCCAGCAGCTTCCTCCCGGGACTAGCGGGGGGCACAGATACGCAGTATTTT. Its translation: CASSFLPGLAGGTDTQYF.

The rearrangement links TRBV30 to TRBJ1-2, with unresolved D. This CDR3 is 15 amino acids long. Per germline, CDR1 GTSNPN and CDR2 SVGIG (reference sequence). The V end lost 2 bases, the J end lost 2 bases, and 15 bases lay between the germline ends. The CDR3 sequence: CAWSYPALGNYGYTF. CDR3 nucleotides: TGTGCCTGGAGTTATCCAGCCCTGGGGAACTATGGCTACACCTTC.

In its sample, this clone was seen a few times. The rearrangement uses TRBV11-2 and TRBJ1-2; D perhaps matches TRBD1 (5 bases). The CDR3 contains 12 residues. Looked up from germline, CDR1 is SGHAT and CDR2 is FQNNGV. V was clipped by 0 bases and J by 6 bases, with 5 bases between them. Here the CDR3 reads CASSLEGDGYTF. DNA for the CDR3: TGTGCCAGCAGCTTAGAGGGGGATGGCTACACCTTC. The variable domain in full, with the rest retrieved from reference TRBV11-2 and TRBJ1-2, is EAGVAQSPRYKIIEKRQSVAFWCNPISGHATLYWYQQILGQGPKLLIQFQNNGVVDDSQLPKDRFSAERLKGVDSTLKIQPAKLEDSAVYLCASSLEGDGYTFGSGTRLTVV.

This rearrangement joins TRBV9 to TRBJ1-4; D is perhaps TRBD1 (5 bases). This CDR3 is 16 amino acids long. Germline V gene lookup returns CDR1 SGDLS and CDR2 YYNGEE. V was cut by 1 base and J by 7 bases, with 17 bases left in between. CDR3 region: CASSVNRGISVEKLFF. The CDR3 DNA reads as TGTGCCAGCAGCGTAAACCGGGGGATCAGCGTTGAAAAACTGTTTTTT.

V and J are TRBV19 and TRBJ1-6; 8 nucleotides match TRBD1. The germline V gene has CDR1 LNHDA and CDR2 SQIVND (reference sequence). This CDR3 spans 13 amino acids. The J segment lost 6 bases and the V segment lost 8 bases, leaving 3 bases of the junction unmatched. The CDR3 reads CASRQGFNSPLHF. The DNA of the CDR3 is TGTGCCAGTCGACAGGGGTTTAATTCACCCCTCCACTTT.

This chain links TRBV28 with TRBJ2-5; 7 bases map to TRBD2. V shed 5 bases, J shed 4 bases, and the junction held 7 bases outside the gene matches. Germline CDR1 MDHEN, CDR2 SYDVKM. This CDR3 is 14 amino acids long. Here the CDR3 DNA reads TGTGCCAGCAGTGTGACTAGCCGGGGAGAGACCCAGTACTTC. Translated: CASSVTSRGETQYF.

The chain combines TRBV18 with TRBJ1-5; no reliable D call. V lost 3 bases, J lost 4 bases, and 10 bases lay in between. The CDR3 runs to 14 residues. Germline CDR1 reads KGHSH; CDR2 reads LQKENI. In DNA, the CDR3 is TGTGCCAGCTCACCGAGCCCACGTAATCAGCCCCAGCATTTT. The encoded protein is CASSPSPRNQPQHF.

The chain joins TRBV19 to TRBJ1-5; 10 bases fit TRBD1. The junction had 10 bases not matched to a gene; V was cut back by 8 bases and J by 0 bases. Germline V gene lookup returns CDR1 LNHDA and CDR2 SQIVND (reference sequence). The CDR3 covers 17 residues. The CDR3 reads CASGELGQGTSNQPQHF. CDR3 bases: TGTGCCAGTGGAGAATTGGGACAGGGGACTAGCAATCAGCCCCAGCATTTT.

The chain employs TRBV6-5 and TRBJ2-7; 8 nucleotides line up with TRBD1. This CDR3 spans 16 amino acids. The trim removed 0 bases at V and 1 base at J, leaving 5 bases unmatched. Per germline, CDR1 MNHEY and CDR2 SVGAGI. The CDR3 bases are TGTGCCAGCAGTTACTCCAGGGGGCGGATTTCCTACGAGCAGTACTTC. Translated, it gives CASSYSRGRISYEQYF.

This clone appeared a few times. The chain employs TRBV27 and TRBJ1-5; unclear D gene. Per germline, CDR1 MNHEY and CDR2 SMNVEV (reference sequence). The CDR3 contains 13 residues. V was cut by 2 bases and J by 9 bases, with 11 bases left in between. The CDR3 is CASSLGVRRPQHF. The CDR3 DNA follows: TGTGCCAGCAGTTTAGGAGTCCGCCGGCCCCAGCATTTT.

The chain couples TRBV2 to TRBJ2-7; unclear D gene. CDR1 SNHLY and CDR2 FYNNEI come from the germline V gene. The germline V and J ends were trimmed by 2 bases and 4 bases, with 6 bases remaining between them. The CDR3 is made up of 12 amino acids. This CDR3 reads CASSESGYEQYF. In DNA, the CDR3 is TGTGCCAGCAGTGAATCCGGTTACGAGCAGTACTTC.

The CDR3 bases are TGTGCGTCGCTCCGGGGAGATACGCAGTATTTT. Protein: CASLRGDTQYF. This chain joins TRBV19 and TRBJ2-3; a possible D gene is TRBD2 (5 bases). CDR1 and CDR2 from the germline V gene are LNHDA and SQIVND (reference sequence). The length of the CDR3 is 11 residues. The full variable domain, rest sourced from reference TRBV19 and TRBJ2-3, is DGGITQSPKYLFRKEGQNVTLSCEQNLNHDAMYWYRQDPGQGLRLIYYSQIVNDFQKGDIAEGYSVSREKKESFPLTVTSAQKNPTAFYLCASLRGDTQYFGPGTRLTVL.

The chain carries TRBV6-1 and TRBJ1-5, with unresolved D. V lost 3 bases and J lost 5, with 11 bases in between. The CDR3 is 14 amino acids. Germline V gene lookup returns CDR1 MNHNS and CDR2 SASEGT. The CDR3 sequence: CASSDSPWDQPQHF. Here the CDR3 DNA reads TGTGCCAGCAGTGATTCCCCATGGGATCAGCCCCAGCATTTT.

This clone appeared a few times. As DNA, the CDR3 is TGTGCCAGCAGCTTGAGAGGAGGAGATTATCAGCCCCAGCATTTT. Translating it yields CASSLRGGDYQPQHF. The chain carries TRBV5-5 and TRBJ1-5; D is undetermined. Germline CDR1 and CDR2: SGHKS and YYEKEE (reference sequence). Trimming left V 1 base short and J 5 bases short, with 13 bases between. This CDR3 region has 15 residues.

This CDR3 reads CAAVRGAGYEQYF. The DNA of the CDR3 is TGTGCCGCGGTCCGGGGGGCGGGTTACGAGCAGTACTTC. The V and J genes are TRBV6-6 and TRBJ2-7; possibly TRBD2 for D (7 bases). Deletions cut 11 bases from V and 4 bases from J, with 18 bases between. Per the germline V gene, CDR1 is MNHNY and CDR2 is SVGAGI (reference sequence). This CDR3 region has 13 residues.

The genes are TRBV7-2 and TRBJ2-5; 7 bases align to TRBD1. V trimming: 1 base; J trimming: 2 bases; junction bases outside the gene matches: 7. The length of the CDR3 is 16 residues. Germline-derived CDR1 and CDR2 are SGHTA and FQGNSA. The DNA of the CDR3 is TGTGCCAGCAGCTTAGGTCCGAGGGGGCCACAAGAGACCCAGTACTTC. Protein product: CASSLGPRGPQETQYF.

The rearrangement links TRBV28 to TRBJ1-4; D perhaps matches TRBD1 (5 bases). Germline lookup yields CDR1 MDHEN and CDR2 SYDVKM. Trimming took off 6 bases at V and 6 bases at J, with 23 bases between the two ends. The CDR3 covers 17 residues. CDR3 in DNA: TGTGCCAGCAGGCTGCTATGGGACGGGGAAAAGGATGAAAAACTGTTTTTT. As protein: CASRLLWDGEKDEKLFF.

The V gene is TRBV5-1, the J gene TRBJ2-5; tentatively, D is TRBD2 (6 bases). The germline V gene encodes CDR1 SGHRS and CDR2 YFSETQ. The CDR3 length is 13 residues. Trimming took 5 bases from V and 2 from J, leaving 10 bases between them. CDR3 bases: TGCGCCAGCAGGGAGGGGATGCAAGAGACCCAGTACTTC. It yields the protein CASREGMQETQYF. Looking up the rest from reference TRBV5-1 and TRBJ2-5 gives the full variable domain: KAGVTQTPRYLIKTRGQQVTLSCSPISGHRSVSWYQQTPGQGLQFLFEYFSETQRNKGNFPGRFSGRQFSNSRSEMNVSTLELGDSALYLCASREGMQETQYFGPGTRLLVL.

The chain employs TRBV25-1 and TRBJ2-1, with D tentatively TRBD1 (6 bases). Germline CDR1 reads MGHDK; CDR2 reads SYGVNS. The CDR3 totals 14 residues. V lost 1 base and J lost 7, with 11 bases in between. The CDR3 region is CASSESWGHNEQFF. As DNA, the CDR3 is TGTGCCAGCAGTGAATCATGGGGACATAATGAGCAGTTCTTC. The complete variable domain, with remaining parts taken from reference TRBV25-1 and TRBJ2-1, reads EADIYQTPRYLVIGTGKKITLECSQTMGHDKMYWYQQDPGMELHLIHYSYGVNSTEKGDLSSESTVSRIRTEHFPLTLESARPSHTSQYLCASSESWGHNEQFFGPGTRLTVL.

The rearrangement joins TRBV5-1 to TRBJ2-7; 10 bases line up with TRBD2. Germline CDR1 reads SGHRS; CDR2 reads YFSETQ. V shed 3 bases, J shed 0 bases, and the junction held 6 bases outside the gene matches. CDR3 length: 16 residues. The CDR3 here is CASSSVSGGPSYEQYF. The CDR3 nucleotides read TGCGCCAGCAGCTCCGTTAGCGGGGGGCCCTCCTACGAGCAGTACTTC.

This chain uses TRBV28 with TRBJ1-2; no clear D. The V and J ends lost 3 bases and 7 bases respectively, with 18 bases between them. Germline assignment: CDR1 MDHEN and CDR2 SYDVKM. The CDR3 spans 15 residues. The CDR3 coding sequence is TGTGCCAGCAGTTTCGCGGGGTTGAACGTACGTGGCTACACCTTC. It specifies CASSFAGLNVRGYTF.

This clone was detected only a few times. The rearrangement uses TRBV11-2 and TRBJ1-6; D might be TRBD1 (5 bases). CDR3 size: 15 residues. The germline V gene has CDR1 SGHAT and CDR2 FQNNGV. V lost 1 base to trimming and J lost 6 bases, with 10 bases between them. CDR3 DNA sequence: TGTGCCAGCAGCTTAGCACGACAGAGTAATTCACCCCTCCACTTT. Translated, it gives CASSLARQSNSPLHF. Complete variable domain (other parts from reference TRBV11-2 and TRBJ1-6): EAGVAQSPRYKIIEKRQSVAFWCNPISGHATLYWYQQILGQGPKLLIQFQNNGVVDDSQLPKDRFSAERLKGVDSTLKIQPAKLEDSAVYLCASSLARQSNSPLHFGNGTRLTVT.

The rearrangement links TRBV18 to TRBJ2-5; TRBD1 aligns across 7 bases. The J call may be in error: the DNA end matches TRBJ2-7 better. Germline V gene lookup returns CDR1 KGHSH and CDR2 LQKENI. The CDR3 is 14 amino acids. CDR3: CASSGGQAFDEQYF. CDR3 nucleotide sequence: TGTGCCAGCTCAGGAGGACAGGCCTTTGACGAGCAGTACTTC.